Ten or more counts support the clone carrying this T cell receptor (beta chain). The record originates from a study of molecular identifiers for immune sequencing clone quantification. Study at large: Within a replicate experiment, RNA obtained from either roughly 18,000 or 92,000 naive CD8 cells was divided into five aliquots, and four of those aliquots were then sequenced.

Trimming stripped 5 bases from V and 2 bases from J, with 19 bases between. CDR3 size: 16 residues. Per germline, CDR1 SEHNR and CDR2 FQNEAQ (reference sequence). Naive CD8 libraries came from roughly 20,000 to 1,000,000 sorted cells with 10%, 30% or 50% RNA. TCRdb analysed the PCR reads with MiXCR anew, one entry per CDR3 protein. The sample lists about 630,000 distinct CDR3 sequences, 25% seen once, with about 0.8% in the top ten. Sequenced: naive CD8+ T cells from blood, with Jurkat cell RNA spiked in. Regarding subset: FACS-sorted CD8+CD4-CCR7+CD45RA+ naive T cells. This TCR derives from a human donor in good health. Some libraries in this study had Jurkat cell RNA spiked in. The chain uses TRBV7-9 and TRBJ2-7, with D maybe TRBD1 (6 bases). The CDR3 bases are TGTGCCAGCAGCCCAGAGGGTTATCAGGGGACCTACGAGCAGTACTTC. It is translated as CASSPEGYQGTYEQYF.